This T cell receptor (beta chain) was observed in a study of T cells in Graves' hyperthyroidism and ophthalmopathy. CDR3 length: 15 residues. V lost 6 bases and J lost 10; bases outside the gene matches: 15. CDR1 is MDHEN and CDR2 is SYDVKM in the germline V gene. The study defined stable Graves' hyperthyroidism as no ophthalmopathy progression within 18 months. Patients with uncontrolled infections, other autoimmune diseases, pregnancy or lactation were excluded. For the diagnoses, clinical symptoms, serum thyroxine and TRAb, thyroid ultrasound and orbital computed tomography were used. RNA transcripts served as the template for amplifying TCR beta CDR3 regions. An initial round of RT-PCR targeting the TCR CDR3 relied on the HTBI primer set. TCRdb itself ran the multiplex PCR reads through MiXCR, one entry per CDR3 protein. The sample comprises hundreds of thousands of distinct CDR3 sequences, around 18% of which are singletons, and about 45% rests with the top ten.

Study-wide findings and caveats: The model made its ophthalmopathy prediction, and onset followed a median approximately six months later.

As to this clonotype: Its antigen is unknown.

The V gene is TRBV28, the J gene TRBJ2-5; 9 bases are shared with TRBD1. The sample taken for sequencing was blood. The receptor's source is a man in his forties with Graves' hyperthyroidism. The CDR3 sequence is CASRTTGTGNVGQYF. The DNA of the CDR3 is TGTGCCAGCAGAACCACCGGGACAGGGAACGTAGGCCAGTACTTC. The entire variable domain, with the rest obtained from reference TRBV28 and TRBJ2-5, is as follows: DVKVTQSSRYLVKRTGEKVFLECVQDMDHENMFWYRQDPGLGLRLIYFSYDVKMKEKGDIPEGYSVSREKKERFSLILESASTNQTSMYLCASRTTGTGNVGQYFGPGTRLLVL.